This TCR beta chain was profiled in a study of shared T cell receptors in the human thymus. Profiling relied on immunoSEQ multiplex PCR, and the TCRdb table lists in-frame clones only, not all of them. Of hundreds of thousands of clones in the sample, over 75% were seen once. This clone was found a few times. These records were also assigned to another study, of human thymus T cells. That source notes: Infants, healthy and Finnish, who were having corrective surgery for congenital heart defects served as donors. Seemingly biased V and J gene usage marked thymic and blood repertoires. Thymic TCR repertoires of unrelated people reportedly overlapped highly.

Input material: thymocytes. The TCR sequence derives from a boy younger than two with a congenital heart defect.

This chain's CDR3 is CAWSGLNEKLFF. The DNA of the CDR3 is TGTGCCTGGTCAGGACTTAATGAAAAACTGTTTTTT. J is TRBJ1-4 and V is TRBV30; D is unclear. V lost 5 bases and J 4 bases, leaving 8 bases between the germline ends. The CDR3 sequence is 12 residues long. Germline lookup yields CDR1 GTSNPN and CDR2 SVGIG (reference sequence).